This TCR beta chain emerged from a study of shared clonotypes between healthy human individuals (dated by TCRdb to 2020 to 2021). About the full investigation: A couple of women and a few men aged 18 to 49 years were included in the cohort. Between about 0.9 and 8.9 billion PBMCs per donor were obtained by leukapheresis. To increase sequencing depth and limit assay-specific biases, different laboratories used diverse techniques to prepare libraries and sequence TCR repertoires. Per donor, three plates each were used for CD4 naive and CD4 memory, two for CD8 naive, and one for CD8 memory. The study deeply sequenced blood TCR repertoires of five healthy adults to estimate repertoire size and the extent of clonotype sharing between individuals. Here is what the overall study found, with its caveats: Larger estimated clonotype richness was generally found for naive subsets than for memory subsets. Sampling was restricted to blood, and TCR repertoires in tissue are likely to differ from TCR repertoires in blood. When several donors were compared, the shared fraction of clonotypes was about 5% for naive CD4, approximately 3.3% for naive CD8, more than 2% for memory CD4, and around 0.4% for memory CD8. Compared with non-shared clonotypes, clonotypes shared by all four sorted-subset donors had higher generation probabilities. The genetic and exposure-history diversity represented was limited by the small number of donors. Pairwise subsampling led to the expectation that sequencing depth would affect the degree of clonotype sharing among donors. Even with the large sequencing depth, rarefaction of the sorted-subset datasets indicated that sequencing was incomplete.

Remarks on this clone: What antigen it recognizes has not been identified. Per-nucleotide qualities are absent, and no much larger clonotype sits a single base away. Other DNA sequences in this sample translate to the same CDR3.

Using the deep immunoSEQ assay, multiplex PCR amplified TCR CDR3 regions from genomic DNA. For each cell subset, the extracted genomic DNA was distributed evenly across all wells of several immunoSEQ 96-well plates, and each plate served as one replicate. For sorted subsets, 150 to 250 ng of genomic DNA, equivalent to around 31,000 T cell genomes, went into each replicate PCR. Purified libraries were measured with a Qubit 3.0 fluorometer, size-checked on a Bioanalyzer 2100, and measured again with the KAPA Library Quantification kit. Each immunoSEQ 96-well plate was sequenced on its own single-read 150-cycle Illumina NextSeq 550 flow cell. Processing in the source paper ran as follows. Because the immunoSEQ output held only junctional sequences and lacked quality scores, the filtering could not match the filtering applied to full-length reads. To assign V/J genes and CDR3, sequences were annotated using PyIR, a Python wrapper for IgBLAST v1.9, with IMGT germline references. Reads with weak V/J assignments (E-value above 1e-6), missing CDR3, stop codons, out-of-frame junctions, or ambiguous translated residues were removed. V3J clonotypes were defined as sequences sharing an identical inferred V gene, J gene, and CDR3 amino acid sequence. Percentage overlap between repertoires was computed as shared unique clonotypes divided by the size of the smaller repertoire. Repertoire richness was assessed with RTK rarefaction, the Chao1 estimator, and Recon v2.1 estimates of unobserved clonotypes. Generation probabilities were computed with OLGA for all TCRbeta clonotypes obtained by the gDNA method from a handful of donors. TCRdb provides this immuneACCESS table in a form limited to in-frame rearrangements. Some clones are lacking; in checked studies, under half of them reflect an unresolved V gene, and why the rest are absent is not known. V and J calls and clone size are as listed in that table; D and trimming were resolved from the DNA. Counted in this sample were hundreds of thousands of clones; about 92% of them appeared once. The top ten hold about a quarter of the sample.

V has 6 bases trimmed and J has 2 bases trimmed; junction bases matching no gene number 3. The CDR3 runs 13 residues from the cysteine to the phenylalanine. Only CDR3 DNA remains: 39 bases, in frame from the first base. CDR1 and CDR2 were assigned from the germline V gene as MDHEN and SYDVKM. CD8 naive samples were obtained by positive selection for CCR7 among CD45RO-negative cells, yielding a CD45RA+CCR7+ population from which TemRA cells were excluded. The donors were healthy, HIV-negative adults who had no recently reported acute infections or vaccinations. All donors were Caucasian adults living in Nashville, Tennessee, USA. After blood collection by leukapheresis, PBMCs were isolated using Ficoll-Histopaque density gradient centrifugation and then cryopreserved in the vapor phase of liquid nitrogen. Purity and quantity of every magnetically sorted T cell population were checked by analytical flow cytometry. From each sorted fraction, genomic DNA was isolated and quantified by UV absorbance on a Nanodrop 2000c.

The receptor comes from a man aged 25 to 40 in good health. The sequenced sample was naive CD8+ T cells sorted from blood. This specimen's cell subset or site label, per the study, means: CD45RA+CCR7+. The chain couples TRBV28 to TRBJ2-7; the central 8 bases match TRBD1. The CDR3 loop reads CASRGTGAYEQYF. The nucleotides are TGTGCCAGCAGGGGGACAGGTGCCTACGAGCAGTACTTC.